This entry describes one T cell receptor (beta chain). The antigen this receptor binds is unknown. Per-base quality was not reported, and no clone a single base away is much larger than it. This entry comes from a study of blood T cell repertoires in COVID-19 (dated by TCRdb to 2018 to 2020). For context, the study as a whole: The collaborator samples originated in the United States, Italy and Spain and spanned the acute and convalescent phases of COVID-19. The prospective study material was composed of cDNA or gDNA derived from T cells, B-cell-depleted T cells, or PBMCs. Subjects who had been exposed to COVID-19, were actively infected with it, or had recovered from it provided the deeply sampled blood TCRbeta repertoires that made up the dataset. A freely available public database, intended as a resource for researchers studying the immune response to SARS-CoV-2, is where the repertoires were released. The samples were drawn from two sources: the first 160 participants of the ongoing ImmuneRACE study, and 950 to 1,500 subjects contributed by 6 global collaborators. Nearly every sample came with metadata listing a de-identified subject ID, COVID-19 status, age in years and sex. HLA class I and class II types, where available, came from metadata supplied by the sample provider rather than from assay-based typing.

TCRbeta CDR3 regions were amplified from genomic DNA using the immunoSEQ Assay, a bias-controlled multiplex PCR. The paper's data handling went like this. Within the assay, amplification of reference gene primers was used to estimate how many nucleated cells each sample contained. Sequence reads were collapsed and filtered to measure the absolute abundance of every unique TCRbeta CDR3 rearrangement. For each sample, productive Simpson clonality was calculated as the square root of Simpson's diversity index over productive rearrangements. TCRdb's version of the immuneACCESS table is confined to in-frame rearrangements and falls short of the full clone set. An unresolved V gene accounts for under half of the shortfall where checked; the remainder is of unknown origin. For V, J and clone size, that table is used; D and trimming come from the DNA. This sample lists approximately 290,000 clones; approximately 90% were detected once. Of the sample, around 0.88% falls within the top ten clones.

The V end loses 11 bases and the J end loses 4 bases, and a stretch of 24 bases separates them. CDR1 and CDR2 were assigned from the germline V gene (reference sequence) as LNHDA and SQIVND. From its cysteine to its phenylalanine, the CDR3 spans 16 amino acids. Only the CDR3 region is kept as DNA, spanning 48 bases read in frame from base 1. Study-wide conclusions, independent of this receptor: How much clinical and demographic metadata was included differed by source and by participant, and the metadata was provided uncurated.

The collaborating institutions used their own protocols to collect whole blood in K2EDTA tubes. For TCRbeta analysis, collaborators shipped samples in one of three forms: frozen whole blood, isolated PBMCs, or DNA extracted from either of those sample types. The TCR comes from a young man with acute or convalescent COVID-19. The chain links TRBV19 with TRBJ1-3; no confident D gene assignment can be made. The sample consisted of peripheral blood. At the DNA level, the sequence is TGTGCCTCTAACTCGCAGCCGGGGATAAGGGGAAACACCATATATTTT. This yields the protein CASNSQPGIRGNTIYF.